The 11 T cell receptor beta chains in this list originate from one sample, sequenced in a study of T cell responses to AZD1222 COVID-19 vaccine. Clones were read by immunoSEQ multiplex PCR, and TCRdb kept only the in-frame ones, dropping some. The table includes roughly 120,000 clones, 80% to 90% detected once. The input for sequencing was peripheral blood, taken on day 0 of MenACWY control vaccination. These receptors were obtained from an adult in good health.

This sequence joins TRBV27 and TRBJ2-7; 7 bases map to TRBD2. The germline V gene encodes CDR1 MNHEY and CDR2 SMNVEV (reference sequence). This CDR3 contains 14 residues. V lost 2 bases, J lost 2 bases, and 3 bases stayed unmatched. CDR3 bases: TGTGCCAGCAGTTTAGGGGGGACTACCTACGAGCAGTACTTC. It translates to CASSLGGTTYEQYF.

This sequence joins TRBV7-9 and TRBJ1-2; no definite D call. Between the trimmed V and J ends, which lost 1 base and 4 bases, there was a span of 10 bases. CDR3 length equals 14 residues. Germline V gene sequence: CDR1 SEHNR, CDR2 FQNEAQ (reference sequence). The CDR3 nucleotides read TGTGCCAGCAGCTTAGAGGGATCCGTCTATGGCTACACCTTC. It encodes CASSLEGSVYGYTF.

The V and J genes are TRBV18 and TRBJ1-2; D is unclear. Deletions cut 6 bases from V and 4 bases from J, with 12 bases between. Germline assignment: CDR1 KGHSH and CDR2 LQKENI. The CDR3 is 13 amino acids. DNA of the CDR3: TGTGCCAGCTCCCACGGAGGCGCCTATGGCTACACCTTC. Translation: CASSHGGAYGYTF.

This clone has a handful of counts. The chain employs TRBV19 and TRBJ1-6; D gene ambiguous. V dropped 9 bases and J dropped 0 bases, with 9 bases sitting between them. CDR3 length equals 14 residues. Per germline, CDR1 LNHDA and CDR2 SQIVND (reference sequence). CDR3 coding DNA: TGTGCCAGCCGCCCCGCCTCCTATAATTCACCCCTCCACTTT. Translation: CASRPASYNSPLHF.

CDR3 loop: CASSVGTNPNEKLFF. Here the CDR3 DNA reads TGTGCCAGCAGCGTAGGGACAAACCCTAATGAAAAACTGTTTTTT. This chain connects TRBV9 to TRBJ1-4, with a weak D call TRBD1 (5 bases). Trimming pared 0 bases from V and 3 bases from J, leaving 9 bases between. Germline-derived CDR1 and CDR2 are SGDLS and YYNGEE. This CDR3 has 15 residues.

This chain uses TRBV10-3 with TRBJ2-7; 8 positions agree with TRBD2. This CDR3 has 15 residues. The germline gives CDR1 ENHRY, CDR2 SYGVKD. J lost 4 bases, V lost 2 bases, and 7 bases had no gene match. Here the CDR3 DNA reads TGTGCCATCAGTGAGCCTTGGACTAGCTTGTACGAGCAGTACTTC. Translating it yields CAISEPWTSLYEQYF.

The chain links TRBV4-2 to TRBJ1-2; 8 nucleotides line up with TRBD1. Unmatched junction bases numbered 7, after V lost 4 bases and J lost 0 bases. Germline values: CDR1 LGHNA, CDR2 YNFKEQ. The CDR3 sequence is 16 residues long. The CDR3 nucleotides read TGTGCCAGCAGCCCTGGACAGGGAGTTGCTAACTATGGCTACACCTTC. It is translated as CASSPGQGVANYGYTF.

The chain recombines TRBV18 with TRBJ2-7; unclear D gene. The V end lost 6 bases, the J end lost 7 bases, and 13 bases lay between the germline ends. Germline V gene data show CDR1 as KGHSH and CDR2 as LQKENI. This CDR3 is 12 amino acids long. The CDR3 nucleotides read TGTGCCAGCTCCGTTAGTCTCCGGGAGCAGTACTTC. Its protein is CASSVSLREQYF. The complete variable domain, with remaining parts taken from reference TRBV18 and TRBJ2-7, reads NAGVMQNPRHLVRRRGQEARLRCSPMKGHSHVYWYRQLPEEGLKFMVYLQKENIIDESGMPKERFSAEFPKEGPSILRIQQVVRGDSAAYFCASSVSLREQYFGPGTRLTVT.

The chain recombines TRBV18 with TRBJ2-2; the D gene is possibly TRBD1 (6 bases). Germline CDR1 reads KGHSH; CDR2 reads LQKENI. The CDR3 length is 16 residues. Deletions cut 3 bases from V and 4 bases from J, with 15 bases between. Here the CDR3 reads CASSPFGTLATGELFF. The CDR3 coding sequence is TGTGCCAGCTCACCTTTCGGGACATTGGCCACCGGGGAGCTGTTTTTT.

This chain connects TRBV20-1 to TRBJ2-2; D gene ambiguous. The V end lost 3 bases, the J end lost 0 bases, and 8 bases lay between the germline ends. The germline gives CDR1 DFQATT, CDR2 SNEGSKA (reference sequence). The CDR3 contains 14 residues. This chain's CDR3 is CSASVQSNTGELFF. DNA of the CDR3: TGCAGTGCTAGTGTACAATCGAACACCGGGGAGCTGTTTTTT.

The genes are TRBV5-1 and TRBJ2-2; 9 bases agree with TRBD2. J lost 2 bases, V lost 0 bases, and 11 bases had no gene match. The CDR3 consists of 19 residues. CDR1 is SGHRS, CDR2 YFSETQ, per germline. The CDR3 sequence: CASSLVGGREGPNTGELFF. The CDR3 coding sequence is TGCGCCAGCAGCTTGGTTGGTGGGCGGGAGGGCCCTAACACCGGGGAGCTGTTTTTT.